A single sample is the source of the 8 T cell receptor beta chains below, sequenced in a study of T cells after yellow fever vaccination. TCRdb recomputed calls from the 5' RACE reads with MiXCR, one row per CDR3 protein. The profile shows about 310,000 distinct CDR3 sequences, roughly 3.5% of them singletons. The sequences come from PBMCs, collected on the day of the yellow fever booster vaccination. The origin of the receptors is a man aged 18-30 years who received the YFV17D yellow fever vaccine.

This clonotype was detected many times. V and J are TRBV7-9 and TRBJ2-2; D may be TRBD2 (6 bases). The V and J ends lost 7 bases and 2 bases respectively, with 20 bases between them. Germline CDR1 and CDR2: SEHNR and FQNEAQ (reference sequence). CDR3 length: 17 residues. Here the CDR3 reads CASTAEGRSDNTGELFF. Written as DNA, the CDR3 is TGTGCCAGCACCGCCGAGGGGAGGAGTGATAACACCGGGGAGCTGTTTTTT.

This clonotype was detected a few times. In DNA, the CDR3 is TGTGCCAGCAGTTTAGGACAGGTTCGAGATACGCAGTATTTT. Translation: CASSLGQVRDTQYF. The genes are TRBV12-3 or TRBV12-4 and TRBJ2-3; D is possibly TRBD1 (6 bases). Trimming took 1 base from V and 5 from J, leaving 10 bases between them. CDR3 length equals 14 residues.

The V gene is TRBV6-2 or TRBV6-3, the J gene TRBJ2-7, with 9 bases identical to TRBD2. CDR1 is MNHEY and CDR2 is SVGEGT in the germline V gene. With V trimmed by 5 bases and J by 0 bases, 11 bases remained unmatched. CDR3 size: 17 residues. CDR3 amino acids: CASSGIAGDSPSYEQYF. The CDR3 nucleotides are TGTGCCAGCAGTGGAATAGCGGGGGATTCCCCCTCCTACGAGCAGTACTTC.

This clonotype showed up just a few times. The gene calls are TRBV28 and TRBJ2-1; D perhaps matches TRBD2 (6 bases). V dropped 3 bases and J dropped 7 bases, with 22 bases sitting between them. Germline V gene lookup returns CDR1 MDHEN and CDR2 SYDVKM. The CDR3 runs 17 residues. Written as DNA, the CDR3 is TGTGCCAGCAGTTTCAGGGTAGCGGAGCCGCTCTGGAATGAGCAGTTCTTC. Amino acid sequence: CASSFRVAEPLWNEQFF.

The chain links TRBV7-9 to TRBJ1-5; D ambiguous. Germline V gene data show CDR1 as SEHNR and CDR2 as FQNEAQ (reference sequence). V gave up 1 base and J gave up 3 bases, with 13 bases separating them. The CDR3 consists of 16 residues. The CDR3 sequence is CASSLVLHGSNQPQHF. The CDR3 nucleotides are TGTGCCAGCAGCTTAGTTCTTCATGGGTCCAATCAGCCCCAGCATTTT.

The sample holds many counts of this clonotype. This chain links TRBV7-9 with TRBJ2-1, with D uncertain. The germline V and J ends were trimmed by 1 base and 2 bases, with 9 bases remaining between them. Germline V gene lookup returns CDR1 SEHNR and CDR2 FQNEAQ (reference sequence). The CDR3 consists of 15 residues. The CDR3 sequence: CASSLGGVPYNEQFF. The CDR3 coding sequence is TGTGCCAGCAGCTTAGGTGGGGTCCCCTACAATGAGCAGTTCTTC.

This rearrangement joins TRBV7-2 to TRBJ2-3, with 7 bases fitting TRBD2. This CDR3 is built from 15 residues. The ends lost 5 bases at V and 2 bases at J; junction bases unmatched: 7. Germline V gene sequence: CDR1 SGHTA, CDR2 FQGNSA. The CDR3 DNA reads TGTGCCAGCAGCCCGCCGGGGGGATTCACAGATACGCAGTATTTT. This translates into CASSPPGGFTDTQYF.

In this sample, this clonotype turned up a few times. For the CDR3, the DNA is TGCAGTGCTAGAGGTACAGGAGGCACTGAAGCTTTCTTT. This gives the protein CSARGTGGTEAFF. The chain carries TRBV20-1 and TRBJ1-1; D possibly corresponds to TRBD1 (5 bases). This CDR3 has 13 amino acids. CDR1 is DFQATT, CDR2 SNEGSKA, per germline (reference sequence). The V end was cut by 1 base, the J end by 4 bases, with 10 bases between.